Each of the 20 T cell receptor beta chains below was sequenced from the same sample in a study of cytomegalovirus exposure and HLA in healthy donors. The PCR ran on 60 Vbeta and 13 Jbeta primers. Method: immunoSEQ multiplex PCR; TCRdb's copy keeps in-frame clones and lacks some. The table shows 150,000 or so clones, with around four fifths occurring only once. The sequenced sample consisted of PBMCs. The source is a male donor in good health and CMV-seronegative.

The chain has TRBV29-1 and TRBJ2-1, with TRBD2 as a possible D gene (6 bases). The CDR3 is 12 residues long. Trimming stripped 4 bases from V and 3 bases from J, with 7 bases between. Germline CDR1 is SQVTM and CDR2 is ANQGSEA. The CDR3 DNA sequence: TGCAGCGTTGTAGCGGTCTACAATGAGCAGTTCTTC. Amino acids: CSVVAVYNEQFF.

This clone was detected only a few times. This chain joins TRBV28 and TRBJ1-4, with TRBD1 identical over 9 bases. The CDR3 is 14 residues long. CDR1 is MDHEN, CDR2 SYDVKM, per germline. The V and J ends lost 6 bases and 7 bases, in that order; junction bases with no gene match: 6. The CDR3 sequence is CASRLQGAFEKLFF. DNA of the CDR3: TGTGCCAGCAGATTACAGGGGGCCTTTGAAAAACTGTTTTTT.

About this clone: Sequence at one end of the junction differs from germline and may be a read error. CDR3 region: CVSSFSGGAADTQYF. Written as DNA, the CDR3 is TGTGTCAGCAGCTTTAGCGGGGGGGCCGCAGATACGCAGTATTTT. The V gene is TRBV7-8, the J gene TRBJ2-3; 11 nucleotides line up with TRBD2. CDR1 and CDR2 (germline): SGHVS, FQNEAQ. The CDR3 sequence is 15 residues long. The variable domain in full, completed from reference TRBV7-8 and TRBJ2-3, reads GAGVSQSPRYKVAKRGQDVALRCDPISGHVSLFWYQQALGQGPEFLTYFQNEAQLDKSGLPSDRFFAERPEGSVSTLKIQRTQQEDSAVYLCVSSFSGGAADTQYFGPGTRLTVL.

This clone has a single count. This chain uses TRBV9 with TRBJ1-2, with D hard to call. Trimming took off 1 base at V and 3 bases at J, with 13 bases between the two ends. In germline, CDR1 is SGDLS, CDR2 YYNGEE. CDR3 length equals 15 residues. The CDR3 reads CASSVTYGSHYGYTF. The CDR3 DNA sequence: TGTGCCAGCAGCGTAACCTACGGGAGCCACTATGGCTACACCTTC.

The chain combines TRBV28 with TRBJ2-3; 9 nucleotides line up with TRBD2. This CDR3 has 18 residues. With 4 bases clipped from V and 0 bases from J, the junction kept 11 bases outside the gene matches. Germline assignment: CDR1 MDHEN and CDR2 SYDVKM. The CDR3 is CASSWGGLAGGSTDTQYF. CDR3 nucleotide sequence: TGTGCCAGCAGTTGGGGTGGGTTGGCGGGGGGGAGCACAGATACGCAGTATTTT.

The chain recombines TRBV6-1 with TRBJ1-3; 7 bases are a match to TRBD1. Losses at the gene ends were 6 bases for V and 7 bases for J; bases not matched to a gene: 9. This CDR3 spans 14 amino acids. CDR1 MNHNS and CDR2 SASEGT come from the germline V gene. CDR3 sequence reads: CASSTVAGGNTIYF. As DNA, the CDR3 is TGTGCCAGCAGCACCGTGGCAGGGGGGAACACCATATATTTT.

The chain combines TRBV5-1 with TRBJ2-3; unclear D gene. Trimming took 0 bases from V and 4 from J, leaving 9 bases between them. CDR1 is SGHRS, CDR2 YFSETQ, per germline. This CDR3 has 14 amino acids. The CDR3 DNA reads as TGCGCCAGCAGCTTGGAAAGCCCCGCAGATACGCAGTATTTT. Protein sequence: CASSLESPADTQYF.

The chain carries TRBV28 and TRBJ2-5; TRBD1 aligns across 7 bases. V was pared by 2 bases and J by 7 bases, with 7 bases of the junction left unmatched. CDR1 MDHEN and CDR2 SYDVKM come from the germline V gene. This CDR3 has 14 amino acids. The CDR3 sequence is CASSLRGGAGTQYF. Here the CDR3 DNA reads TGTGCCAGCAGTTTACGAGGGGGCGCTGGGACCCAGTACTTC.

This clone came up a few times. The chain is built from TRBV28 and TRBJ1-4, with TRBD1 matching 10 bases. Germline CDR1 reads MDHEN; CDR2 reads SYDVKM. The CDR3 covers 16 residues. The ends lost 3 bases at V and 4 bases at J; junction bases unmatched: 5. In DNA form, the CDR3 reads TGTGCCAGCAGTTTCCCCGGGACAGGGGTTAATGAAAAACTGTTTTTT. Translating it yields CASSFPGTGVNEKLFF. Full variable domain (rest looked up from reference TRBV28 and TRBJ1-4): DVKVTQSSRYLVKRTGEKVFLECVQDMDHENMFWYRQDPGLGLRLIYFSYDVKMKEKGDIPEGYSVSREKKERFSLILESASTNQTSMYLCASSFPGTGVNEKLFFGSGTQLSVL.

The rearrangement uses TRBV15 and TRBJ2-2, with 10 bases identical to TRBD1. Germline V lookup: CDR1 LNHNV, CDR2 YYDKDF (reference sequence). This CDR3 contains 16 residues. Losses at the gene ends were 5 bases for V and 2 bases for J; bases not matched to a gene: 5. CDR3 nucleotides: TGTGCCACCAGCGGGGGACAGGGGTCCAACACCGGGGAGCTGTTTTTT. This codes for CATSGGQGSNTGELFF.

V and J are TRBV7-8 and TRBJ2-4; 12 positions agree with TRBD2. V lost 4 bases and J lost 0; bases outside the gene matches: 7. The germline CDR1 and CDR2 sequences are SGHVS and FQNEAQ. CDR3 size: 18 residues. CDR3 coding DNA: TGTGCCAGCAGCTATGGACTAGCGGGGAGCCTAGCCAAAAACATTCAGTACTTC. It codes for CASSYGLAGSLAKNIQYF.

The chain combines TRBV11-2 with TRBJ2-3; TRBD2 matches at 7 bases. The CDR3 consists of 16 residues. V lost 1 base, J lost 0 bases, and 4 bases stayed unmatched. The germline V gene has CDR1 SGHAT and CDR2 FQNNGV. CDR3 sequence (DNA): TGTGCCAGCAGCTTAGCACTAGCGTATAGCACAGATACGCAGTATTTT. As protein: CASSLALAYSTDTQYF.

The chain carries TRBV7-2 and TRBJ2-7; TRBD2 matches 7 bases. The CDR3 consists of 15 residues. Germline CDR1 is SGHTA and CDR2 is FQGNSA. With 5 bases clipped from V and 7 bases from J, the junction kept 14 bases outside the gene matches. CDR3 DNA: TGTGCCAGCAGCCAGCTGGGCGGGAGATCGGGTGAGCAGTACTTC. It yields the protein CASSQLGGRSGEQYF.

The V and J genes are TRBV21-1 and TRBJ2-5; the DNA was not used to check the table's D call, TRBD1. TRBV21-1 is given as a pseudogene. The CDR3 is made up of 14 amino acids. The CDR3 sequence is CAITAAGREETQYF. In DNA form, the CDR3 reads TGTGCCATCACGGCAGCAGGGCGAGAGGAGACCCAGTACTTC.

The chain employs TRBV7-2 and TRBJ2-7; TRBD1 matches at 9 bases. The CDR3 is made up of 15 amino acids. Germline CDR1 SGHTA, CDR2 FQGNSA. V shed 4 bases and J 3 bases; nucleotides not matched to a gene: 7. In nucleotides, the CDR3 is TGTGCCAGCAGCTCACTCCGGACAGGGGTCTACGAGCAGTACTTC. Translated: CASSSLRTGVYEQYF.

This clone was found a few times. V is TRBV19 and J is TRBJ1-5; tentative D call: TRBD1 (5 bases). V dropped 4 bases and J dropped 7 bases, with 14 bases sitting between them. Germline CDR1 is LNHDA and CDR2 is SQIVND (reference sequence). This CDR3 spans 14 amino acids. The CDR3 spells CASSTRLGDQPQHF. CDR3 in DNA: TGTGCCAGTAGTACCCGACTAGGGGACCAGCCCCAGCATTTT.

The chain recombines TRBV5-6 with TRBJ2-5; 7 bases fit TRBD2. The CDR3 has 13 amino acids. The V and J ends lost 0 bases and 11 bases, in that order; junction bases with no gene match: 7. Germline CDR1 SGHDT, CDR2 YYEEEE. This CDR3 is CASSLGTSVPQYF. CDR3 coding DNA: TGTGCCAGCAGCTTGGGGACTAGTGTGCCGCAGTACTTC.

Turning to this clone: Here the CDR3 omits its conserved ending phenylalanine or tryptophan, so a read error is the likely source. Because the CDR3's place on the DNA is in doubt, the DNA is left out and the CDR3 is given as listed by TCRdb. CDR3 in amino acids: CSSSFAGGR. This rearrangement joins TRBV7-9 to TRBJ1-1; the D call in the table, TRBD1, was not verified against the DNA. The CDR3 is 9 amino acids long, termini counted. Germline CDR1 reads SEHNR; CDR2 reads FQNEAQ (reference sequence).

V is TRBV7-9 and J is TRBJ1-4; TRBD1 agrees at 10 bases. The CDR3 runs 14 residues. The germline V gene encodes CDR1 SEHNR and CDR2 FQNEAQ (reference sequence). Germline trimming cut 6 bases from V and 6 bases from J; bases unmatched to any gene: 4. This chain's CDR3 is CASRPGTGDEKLFF. For the CDR3, the DNA is TGTGCCAGCAGGCCCGGGACAGGGGATGAAAAACTGTTTTTT.

This CDR3 reads CASSYSAGGPWNEQFF. The CDR3 nucleotides are TGTGCCAGCAGTTACTCAGCGGGGGGGCCCTGGAATGAGCAGTTCTTC. The rearrangement links TRBV2 to TRBJ2-1, with 10 bases matching TRBD2. The CDR3 has 16 residues. Trimming at V came to 5 bases and at J to 7 bases, leaving 11 bases not matched to a gene. The germline V gene has CDR1 SNHLY and CDR2 FYNNEI.